Reported below is one T cell receptor (beta chain). Control patients had untreated stable or active relapsing-remitting multiple sclerosis by revised McDonald criteria. TEMRA cells were FACS-enriched, and CD8+ and CD4+ T cells were isolated negatively. It was with random hexamers that roughly 0.5 to 1 ug RNA was reverse transcribed. The immunoSEQ assay covered 54 Vbeta and 13 Jbeta segments for CDR3. TCRdb used MiXCR to reprocess the immunoSEQ multiplex PCR reads, holding one entry per CDR3 protein. This sample has some 110,000 distinct CDR3 sequences, with roughly 93% found just once. The data belong to a study of CD8 T cells in Susac syndrome. Germline lookup yields CDR1 MGHRA and CDR2 YSYEKL. V was cut by 1 base and J by 10 bases, with 14 bases left in between. This CDR3 has 14 amino acids.

The TCR comes from a human donor with multiple sclerosis. This chain uses TRBV4-1 with TRBJ2-1, with a possible D match to TRBD1 (6 bases). The specimen sequenced was CD8+ T cells from PBMCs. CDR3 in amino acids: CASSQALGDREQFF. CDR3 coding DNA: TGCGCCAGCAGCCAAGCCCTCGGAGACAGGGAGCAGTTCTTC.